This is a list of T cell receptor beta chains from one sample in a study of blood T cell repertoires in COVID-19. The table came from immunoSEQ multiplex PCR; TCRdb's copy has only in-frame clones and leaves some out. This table has about 180,000 clones, 83% appearing once. The sequenced sample consisted of peripheral blood. All receptors come from a human donor in a cohort sampled during active COVID-19. Each CDR3 is given with its conserved first and last residue.

>TRBJ1-5|TRBV7-8
CASSSRGGVGQPQHF
>TRBJ2-7|TRBV9
CASSVDGAPAREQYF
>TRBJ1-1|TRBV19
CASSALDRGFRAEAFF
>TRBJ2-7|TRBV10-3
CAISAYSGTHEQYF
>TRBJ1-1|TRBV11-2
CASSFFSQGVGTEAFF
>TRBJ1-2|TRBV5-1
CASSLGDSTYGYTF
>TRBJ1-3|TRBV3-1/TRBV3-2
CASSPRQTSGNTIYF
>TRBJ2-3|TRBV3-1/TRBV3-2
CASRSPSGRARGTQYF
>TRBJ1-2|TRBV11-2
CASSRQGTTYGYTF
>TRBJ2-4|TRBV4-3
CASSQDRGTPNIQYF
>TRBJ1-1|TRBV9
CASSAGGERTEAFF
>TRBJ1-6|TRBV6-2/TRBV6-3
CASSSRGGSPLHF
>TRBJ1-3|TRBV6-5
CASNVGDSGNTIYF
>TRBJ1-2|TRBV28
CASSPGQPYGYTF
>TRBJ1-1|TRBV13
CASSLSLTIMNTEAFF
>TRBJ2-7|TRBV3-1/TRBV3-2
CASSPGLAGPYEQYF
>TRBJ2-6|TRBV4-3
CASSQEVASGANVLTF
>TRBJ1-1|TRBV7-9
CASSGQGARANTEAFF
>TRBJ1-2|TRBV27
CASSSTDSYYGYTF
>TRBJ1-2|TRBV9
CASSVGETSYGYTF
>TRBJ1-1|TRBV5-1
CASSWTGENTEAFF
>TRBJ2-7|TRBV5-8
CASSTDSTYEQYF
>TRBJ2-3|TRBV27
CASSLAATDTQYF
>TRBJ2-3|TRBV6-2/TRBV6-3
CASTPASVSDTQYF
>TRBJ1-1|TRBV10-1
CASSESGTGLNTEAFF
>TRBJ1-1|TRBV7-2
CASSLRGENTEAFF
>TRBJ1-1|TRBV2
CASSRGMNTEAFF
>TRBJ2-2|TRBV19
CASIPPGQGTGELFF
>TRBJ2-7|TRBV5-4
CASSPGQGLYEQYF
>TRBJ2-7|TRBV18
CASSPSTESYEQYF
>TRBJ2-7|TRBV5-8
CASSLSRSAYEQYF
>TRBJ2-5|TRBV28
CASRPLGGARIRETQYF
>TRBJ1-3|TRBV19
CASSPQGNTIYF